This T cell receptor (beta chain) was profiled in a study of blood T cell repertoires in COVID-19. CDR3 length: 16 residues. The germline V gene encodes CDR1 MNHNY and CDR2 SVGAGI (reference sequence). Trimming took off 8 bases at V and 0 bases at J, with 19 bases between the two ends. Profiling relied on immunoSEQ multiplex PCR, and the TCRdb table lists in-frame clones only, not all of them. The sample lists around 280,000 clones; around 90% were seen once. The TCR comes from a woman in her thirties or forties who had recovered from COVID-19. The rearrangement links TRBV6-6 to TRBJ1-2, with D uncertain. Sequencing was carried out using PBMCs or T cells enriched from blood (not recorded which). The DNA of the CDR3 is TGTGCCAGCGTTGGCGGAGGGCCTCAAACTAACTATGGCTACACCTTC. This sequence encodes CASVGGGPQTNYGYTF.